What follows describes a single T cell receptor beta chain. The CDR3 is 14 amino acids. The germline CDR1 and CDR2 sequences are SNHLY and FYNNEI. The V segment lost 3 bases and the J segment 4 bases; nucleotides outside the gene matches: 4. In the study's own analysis: From reference gene primer amplification, estimates of nucleated cell counts were derived. TCRdb's copy holds only in-frame clones and misses some; the assay was immunoSEQ multiplex PCR. V, J and clone size derive from that table, while D and trimming were established from the DNA sequence. The sample contains 200,000 or so clones, about 80% of which appear only once. The entry originates in a study of blood T cell repertoires in COVID-19. Study members were between roughly 18 and 89 years old and lived in approximately 25 US regions. Participants reported their clinical history, and cohort assignment relied on those reports.

This receptor was obtained from a man in his forties or fifties who had recovered from COVID-19. V usage is TRBV2 and J usage is TRBJ1-1, with 8 bases fitting TRBD1. The sample taken for sequencing was PBMCs or T cells enriched from blood (not recorded which). CDR3 coding DNA: TGTGCCAGCAGTGAGAAACAGGGGGGCACTGAAGCTTTCTTT. Its protein product is CASSEKQGGTEAFF.